This is a list of T cell receptor beta chains from one sample in a study of blood T cells in healthy people across ages. TCRdb itself ran the 5' RACE reads through MiXCR, one entry per CDR3 protein. Among 1.8 million or so distinct CDR3 sequences listed, around 40% were seen once. The sample was blood. The receptors here all came from a human donor in good health. Each CDR3 is given with its conserved first and last residue. Fields, in order: D gene, J gene, V gene, CDR3 protein. The D gene is left open where the match is weak.

>TRBD2|TRBJ2-1|TRBV12-3/TRBV12-4
CASSLALTSGGNEQFF
>-|TRBJ2-7|TRBV7-2
CASSLVPGLIYEQYF
>TRBD2|TRBJ2-7|TRBV12-3/TRBV12-4
CASSRRLAGIYEQYF
>-|TRBJ2-5|TRBV5-1
CASSLGGVEEQYF
>-|TRBJ1-2|TRBV6-5
CASSLSPGIYGYTF
>-|TRBJ2-5|TRBV20-1
CSARRSQETQYF
>-|TRBJ1-2|TRBV10-3
CAISESPSNYGYTF
>-|TRBJ1-5|TRBV24-1
CATSGADYNQPQHF
>-|TRBJ2-5|TRBV20-1
CSAPDVSYQETQYF
>TRBD1|TRBJ1-2|TRBV9
CASSVDRDRVGYGYTF